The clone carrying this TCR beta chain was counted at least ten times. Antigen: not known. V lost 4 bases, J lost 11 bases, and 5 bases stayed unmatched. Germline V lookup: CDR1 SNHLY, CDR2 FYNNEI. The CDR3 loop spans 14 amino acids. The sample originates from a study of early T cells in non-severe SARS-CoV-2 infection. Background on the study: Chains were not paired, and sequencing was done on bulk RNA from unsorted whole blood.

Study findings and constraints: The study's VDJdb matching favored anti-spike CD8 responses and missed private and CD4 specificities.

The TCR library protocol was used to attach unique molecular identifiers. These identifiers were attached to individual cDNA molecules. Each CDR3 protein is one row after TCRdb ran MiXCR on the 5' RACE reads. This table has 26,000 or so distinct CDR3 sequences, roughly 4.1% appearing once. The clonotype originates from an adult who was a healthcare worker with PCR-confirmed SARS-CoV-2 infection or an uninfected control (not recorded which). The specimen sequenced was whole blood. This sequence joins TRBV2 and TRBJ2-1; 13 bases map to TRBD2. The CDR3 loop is CASSVGTSGTKQFF. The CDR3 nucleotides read TGTGCCAGCAGTGTTGGGACTAGCGGGACGAAGCAGTTCTTC.